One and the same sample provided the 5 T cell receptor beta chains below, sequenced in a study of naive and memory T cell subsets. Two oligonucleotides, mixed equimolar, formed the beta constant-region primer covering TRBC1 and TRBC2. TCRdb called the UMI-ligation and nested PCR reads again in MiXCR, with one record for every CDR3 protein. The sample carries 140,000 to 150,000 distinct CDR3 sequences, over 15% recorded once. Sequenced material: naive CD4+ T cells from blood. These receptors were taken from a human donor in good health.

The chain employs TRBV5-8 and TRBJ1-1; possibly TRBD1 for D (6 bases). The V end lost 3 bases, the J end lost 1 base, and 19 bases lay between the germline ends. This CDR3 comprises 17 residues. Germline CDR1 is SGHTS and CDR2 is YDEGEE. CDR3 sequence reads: CASSWPYGQRENTEAFF. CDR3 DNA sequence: TGTGCCAGCAGCTGGCCCTATGGACAGAGAGAGAACACTGAAGCTTTCTTT.

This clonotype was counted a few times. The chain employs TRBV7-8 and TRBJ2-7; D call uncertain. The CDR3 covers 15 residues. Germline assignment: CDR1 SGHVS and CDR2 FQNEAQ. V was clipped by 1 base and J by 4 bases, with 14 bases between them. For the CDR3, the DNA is TGTGCCAGCAGCTTAGTTACTAACCCAGAATACGAGCAGTACTTC. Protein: CASSLVTNPEYEQYF.

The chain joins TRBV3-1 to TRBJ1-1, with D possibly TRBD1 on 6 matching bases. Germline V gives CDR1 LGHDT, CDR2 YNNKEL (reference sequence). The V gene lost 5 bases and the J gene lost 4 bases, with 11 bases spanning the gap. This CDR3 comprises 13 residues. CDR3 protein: CASSTQGVTEAFF. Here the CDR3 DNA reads TGTGCCAGCAGCACACAGGGCGTCACTGAAGCTTTCTTT.

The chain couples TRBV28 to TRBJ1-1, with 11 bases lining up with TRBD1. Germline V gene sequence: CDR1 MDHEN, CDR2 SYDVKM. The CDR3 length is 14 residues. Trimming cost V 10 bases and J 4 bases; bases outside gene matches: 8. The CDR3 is CATTLGTGGTEAFF. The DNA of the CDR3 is TGTGCCACCACCTTGGGGACAGGGGGCACTGAAGCTTTCTTT.

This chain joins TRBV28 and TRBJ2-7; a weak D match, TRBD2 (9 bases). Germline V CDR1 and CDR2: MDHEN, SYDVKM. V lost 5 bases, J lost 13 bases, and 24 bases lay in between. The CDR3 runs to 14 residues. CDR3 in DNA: TGTGCCAGCAGTCAGACAGGGGAGCAGCGGGGGGCATACTTC. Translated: CASSQTGEQRGAYF.